The TCR beta chain described here comes from a study of T cells expressing NK-cell markers. The CDR3 runs to 20 residues. After re-calling the 5' RACE reads, TCRdb lists one entry per CDR3 protein, DNA absent. This sample's table has some 110,000 distinct CDR3 sequences. This chain links TRBV12-3 or TRBV12-4 with TRBJ2-5; the D call from TCRdb, TRBD2, cannot be confirmed without DNA. The sample taken for sequencing was blood T cells: a sorted CD56 or NKG2C T cell subset, CD4+ or CD8+ T cells, or bulk PBMC T cells (not recorded which). The sequence was collected from a woman between 18 and 70 years old in good health. The chain's CDR3 is CASRRKPGTSGAAFQETQYF.